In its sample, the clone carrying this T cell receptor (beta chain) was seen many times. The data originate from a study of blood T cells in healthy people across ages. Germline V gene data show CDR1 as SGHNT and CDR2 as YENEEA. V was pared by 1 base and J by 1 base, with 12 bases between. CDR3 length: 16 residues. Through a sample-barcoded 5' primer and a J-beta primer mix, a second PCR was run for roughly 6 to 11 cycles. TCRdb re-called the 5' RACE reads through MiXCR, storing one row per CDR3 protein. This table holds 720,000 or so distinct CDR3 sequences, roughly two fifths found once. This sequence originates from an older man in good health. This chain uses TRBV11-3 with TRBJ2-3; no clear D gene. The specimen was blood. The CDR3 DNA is TGTGCCAGCAGCTTAGGTGTAGCTGACGGCACAGATACGCAGTATTTT. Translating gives CASSLGVADGTDTQYF.